This TCR beta chain was recovered during a study of Graves' ophthalmopathy and Graves' hyperthyroidism. The study's findings and limits: Predictions made by the model for ophthalmopathy progression reached roughly 64% sensitivity and roughly 79% specificity.

RNA transcripts yielded amplified TCR beta CDR3 regions. The first round was an RT-PCR with HTBI primers, and the second round was a multiplex PCR. Via MiXCR, TCRdb re-called the multiplex PCR reads, giving one row per CDR3 protein. The sample includes approximately 150,000 distinct CDR3 sequences, roughly 36% of them seen just once. Between the trimmed V and J ends, which lost 4 bases and 7 bases, there was a span of 16 bases. Per germline, CDR1 LGHNA and CDR2 YNFKEQ. The CDR3 is 14 residues long. This clonotype was seen ten or more times. Antigen unknown. Sequenced sample: peripheral blood. The origin of this receptor is a man aged 25-45 years with Graves' ophthalmopathy. This sequence joins TRBV4-2 and TRBJ1-2; no clear D gene. CDR3 sequence: CASSPPPSIGGYTF. The CDR3 coding sequence is TGTGCCAGCAGCCCCCCCCCCAGTATCGGTGGCTACACCTTC.